Here is one T cell receptor (beta chain) with its context. What it binds is unknown. Carried by the TCR beta cDNA libraries were unique molecular identifiers. Via MiXCR, TCRdb re-called the PCR reads, giving one row per CDR3 protein. This table has around 190,000 distinct CDR3 sequences, 29% appearing once. CDR3 size: 16 residues. Trimming removed 0 bases at V and 7 bases at J, with 17 bases between. From germline, CDR1 is SGHRS and CDR2 YFSETQ. This sample was taken from a study of post-analysis software for immune sequencing data. Study details: Clinical courses comprised relapsing-remitting, secondary progressive and progressive-relapsing multiple sclerosis.

Points from the study as a whole: Normalized Chao1 diversity was significantly reduced in patients versus controls. When patients were compared with controls, five TRBV segments were more frequent, TRBV5-6, TRBV5-1 and TRBV20-1 among them. By F measure, samples from a shared preparation batch strongly co-clustered.

Sequenced sample: blood. This sequence originates from a girl between 2 and 17 years old with multiple sclerosis. The chain uses TRBV5-1 and TRBJ2-1, with D perhaps matching TRBD2 (6 bases). The DNA for the CDR3 is TGCGCCAGCAGCTTGGGAGGCGGGGTCCTTGGGAATGAGCAGTTCTTC. It yields the protein CASSLGGGVLGNEQFF.